The 31 T cell receptor beta chains reported below all come from one sample, sequenced in a study of hypomethylating agent response in myelodysplastic syndrome. Profiled with immunoSEQ multiplex PCR; TCRdb holds only in-frame clones, not every one. The table includes 1,100 or so clones, roughly 73% detected once. The input for sequencing was bone marrow, taken before or after starting hypomethylating agent treatment for myelodysplastic syndrome (not recorded which). The receptors derive from a human donor with myelodysplastic syndrome.

The chain couples TRBV14 to TRBJ2-7; D tentatively fits TRBD1 or TRBD2 (5 bases each). The CDR3 is made up of 16 amino acids. V shed 1 base and J shed 4 bases, with 17 bases lying between them. Germline CDR1 is SGHDN and CDR2 is FVKESK. The chain's CDR3 is CASSQGLGELAYEQYF. The CDR3 nucleotides are TGTGCCAGCAGCCAAGGGTTGGGGGAGCTCGCGTACGAGCAGTACTTC.

The genes are TRBV6-6 and TRBJ1-5; tentatively, D is TRBD1 (5 bases). Germline V gives CDR1 MNHNY, CDR2 SVGAGI (reference sequence). The CDR3 is made up of 13 amino acids. Trimming removed 7 bases from V and 9 bases from J, with 16 bases in between. DNA of the CDR3: TGTGCCAGCACCCCTCTGGGGGGACGGCCCCAGCATTTT. Its translation: CASTPLGGRPQHF.

This sequence joins TRBV5-4 and TRBJ1-1; unclear D gene. Per the germline V gene, CDR1 is SGHNT and CDR2 is YYREEE (reference sequence). Trimming took off 2 bases at V and 3 bases at J, with 5 bases between the two ends. The CDR3 is 12 amino acids. DNA of the CDR3: TGTGCCAGCAGCTTCGAATACACTGAAGCTTTCTTT. Its protein is CASSFEYTEAFF. The variable domain in full, with the rest retrieved from reference TRBV5-4 and TRBJ1-1, is ETGVTQSPTHLIKTRGQQVTLRCSSQSGHNTVSWYQQALGQGPQFIFQYYREEENGRGNFPPRFSGLQFPNYSSELNVNALELDDSALYLCASSFEYTEAFFGQGTRLTVV.

The chain is built from TRBV2 and TRBJ1-4, with D possibly matching TRBD1 (5 bases). Germline values: CDR1 SNHLY, CDR2 FYNNEI. The V and J ends lost 6 bases and 5 bases respectively, with 7 bases between them. There are 12 residues in the CDR3. CDR3 in amino acids: CASRAGNEKLFF. CDR3 sequence (DNA): TGTGCCAGCAGGGCAGGGAATGAAAAACTGTTTTTT.

In this sample, this clone turned up once. The chain combines TRBV5-1 with TRBJ2-1; unclear D gene. Trimming shortened V by 4 bases and J by 0 bases, and 11 bases separated the two germline ends. Germline V gene lookup returns CDR1 SGHRS and CDR2 YFSETQ. The length of the CDR3 is 15 residues. The CDR3 is CASSKALGSYNEQFF. The CDR3 coding sequence is TGCGCCAGCAGCAAAGCTCTGGGCTCCTACAATGAGCAGTTCTTC. Together with reference TRBV5-1 and TRBJ2-1, the CDR3 gives the full variable domain: KAGVTQTPRYLIKTRGQQVTLSCSPISGHRSVSWYQQTPGQGLQFLFEYFSETQRNKGNFPGRFSGRQFSNSRSEMNVSTLELGDSALYLCASSKALGSYNEQFFGPGTRLTVL.

The chain carries TRBV10-2 and TRBJ2-7; D remains ambiguous. V lost 5 bases and J lost 4, with 15 bases in between. The germline V gene encodes CDR1 WSHSY and CDR2 SAAADI. This CDR3 has 14 residues. CDR3 sequence (DNA): TGCGCCAGCAGTAGAGACGGCCCGGCGTACGAGCAGTACTTC. Protein product: CASSRDGPAYEQYF.

V and J are TRBV5-1 and TRBJ2-3; 14 nucleotides match TRBD2. J gave up 1 base and V 4 bases, and 17 bases lay outside the gene matches. Germline CDR1 is SGHRS and CDR2 is YFSETQ. The CDR3 has 21 residues. CDR3 DNA sequence: TGCGCCAGCAGCATTCGGACTAGCGGGGGGAGACTGCCCCTCGGCACAGATACGCAGTATTTT. Amino acids: CASSIRTSGGRLPLGTDTQYF. The complete variable domain, with remaining parts taken from reference TRBV5-1 and TRBJ2-3, reads KAGVTQTPRYLIKTRGQQVTLSCSPISGHRSVSWYQQTPGQGLQFLFEYFSETQRNKGNFPGRFSGRQFSNSRSEMNVSTLELGDSALYLCASSIRTSGGRLPLGTDTQYFGPGTRLTVL.

This clone was seen a handful of times. V is TRBV5-1 and J is TRBJ1-1; possible D gene TRBD1, 5 bases. The CDR3 is made up of 14 amino acids. The germline CDR1 and CDR2 sequences are SGHRS and YFSETQ. V lost 1 base and J 3 bases, leaving 10 bases between the germline ends. The DNA for the CDR3 is TGCGCCAGCAGCTTGAGGCCCAGGGACACTGAAGCTTTCTTT. Its translation is CASSLRPRDTEAFF. Together with reference TRBV5-1 and TRBJ1-1, the CDR3 gives the full variable domain: KAGVTQTPRYLIKTRGQQVTLSCSPISGHRSVSWYQQTPGQGLQFLFEYFSETQRNKGNFPGRFSGRQFSNSRSEMNVSTLELGDSALYLCASSLRPRDTEAFFGQGTRLTVV.

This chain's CDR3 is CAIRDQNYGYTF. Here the CDR3 DNA reads TGTGCCATCAGGGACCAGAACTATGGCTACACCTTC. The chain combines TRBV10-3 with TRBJ1-2, with D unclear. V was trimmed by 6 bases and J by 2 bases, leaving 7 bases between them. The CDR3 has 12 amino acids. Germline V gene data show CDR1 as ENHRY and CDR2 as SYGVKD.

The chain recombines TRBV4-2 with TRBJ2-1, with D maybe TRBD1 (5 bases). V lost 4 bases and J lost 4, with 14 bases in between. This CDR3 has 15 amino acids. In germline, CDR1 is LGHNA, CDR2 YNFKEQ. The CDR3 sequence is CASSPQEKLYNEQFF. DNA for the CDR3: TGTGCCAGCAGCCCACAGGAAAAGTTATACAATGAGCAGTTCTTC.

This clone was seen just once. The genes are TRBV6-5 and TRBJ1-4; D uncertain. This CDR3 has 14 amino acids. Germline CDR1 MNHEY, CDR2 SVGAGI. Deletions cut 0 bases from V and 2 bases from J, with 4 bases between. CDR3: CASSYSRTNEKLFF. DNA of the CDR3: TGTGCCAGCAGTTACTCCAGGACTAATGAAAAACTGTTTTTT.

CDR3 region: CATSTMGEKLFF. CDR3 DNA sequence: TGTGCCACCAGCACTATGGGGGAAAAACTGTTTTTT. The chain couples TRBV15 to TRBJ1-4, with D uncertain. The CDR3 runs to 12 residues. With 4 bases removed from V and 8 bases from J, the gap between germline ends came to 8 bases. Germline CDR1 LNHNV, CDR2 YYDKDF (reference sequence).

The V call is TRBV19, the J call TRBJ1-1, with a tentative D call TRBD1 (5 bases). CDR3 length equals 15 residues. Trimming stripped 3 bases from V and 1 base from J, with 12 bases between. Per germline, CDR1 LNHDA and CDR2 SQIVND (reference sequence). CDR3: CASSIPGPSNTEAFF. Written as DNA, the CDR3 is TGTGCCAGTAGTATTCCAGGGCCCTCGAACACTGAAGCTTTCTTT.

The J gene is TRBJ2-1, the V gene TRBV7-3, with D unresolved. The CDR3 has 12 residues. The germline V gene encodes CDR1 SGHTA and CDR2 FQGTGA. Trimming removed 5 bases from V and 6 bases from J, with 8 bases in between. The CDR3 loop reads CASSPASNEQFF. The CDR3 nucleotides are TGTGCCAGCAGCCCGGCCAGCAATGAGCAGTTCTTC.

The chain recombines TRBV7-9 with TRBJ2-1, with 10 bases identical to TRBD2. CDR1 is SEHNR and CDR2 is FQNEAQ in the germline V gene (reference sequence). The CDR3 covers 18 residues. J lost 2 bases, V lost 5 bases, and 12 bases had no gene match. For the CDR3, the DNA is TGTGCCAGCAGCGAGGGTCTAGCGGGAGTGGGACCCTACAATGAGCAGTTCTTC. This translates into CASSEGLAGVGPYNEQFF.

This clone was counted a few times. CDR3 DNA: TGTGCCAGCAGCTCGCGACAGGGGGAGAATAGCAATCAGCCCCAGCATTTT. Protein product: CASSSRQGENSNQPQHF. V usage is TRBV7-8 and J usage is TRBJ1-5, with 9 bases that match TRBD1. The CDR3 is 17 amino acids. Losses at the gene ends were 4 bases for V and 0 bases for J; bases not matched to a gene: 7. Germline V lookup: CDR1 SGHVS, CDR2 FQNEAQ.

This clone was counted a single time. The chain is built from TRBV6-5 and TRBJ2-7, with TRBD1 as a possible D gene (5 bases). V was shortened by 0 bases and J by 1 base, with 10 bases between the two germline ends. Germline lookup yields CDR1 MNHEY and CDR2 SVGAGI. The CDR3 totals 15 residues. CDR3 protein: CASSYSGRASYEQYF. CDR3 coding DNA: TGTGCCAGCAGTTACTCGGGCAGGGCTTCCTACGAGCAGTACTTC.

This clone was picked up one time. The chain uses TRBV6-1 and TRBJ2-7, with D unresolved. The CDR3 is made up of 13 amino acids. Trimming cost V 0 bases and J 6 bases, with 9 bases left between them. Germline CDR1 MNHNS, CDR2 SASEGT. CDR3 in DNA: TGTGCCAGCAGTGAAGCTCCGAGAGTCGAGCAGTACTTC. Residues: CASSEAPRVEQYF.

The rearrangement joins TRBV7-8 to TRBJ2-5, with 10 positions matching TRBD2. The CDR3 sequence is 17 residues long. The germline CDR1 and CDR2 sequences are SGHVS and FQNEAQ. Losses at the gene ends were 2 bases for V and 5 bases for J; bases not matched to a gene: 11. CDR3 protein: CASSLRLAGVNPETQYF. The CDR3 DNA reads as TGTGCCAGCAGCTTACGCCTAGCGGGGGTCAACCCGGAGACCCAGTACTTC.

This clone has a single count. The chain combines TRBV7-8 with TRBJ2-7; TRBD2 matches 9 bases. The germline V gene encodes CDR1 SGHVS and CDR2 FQNEAQ. CDR3 length: 16 amino acids. Trimming removed 5 bases from V and 3 bases from J; junction bases left unmatched: 11. In DNA, the CDR3 is TGTGCCAGCAGCCCGTCGCGGGCGGGGGGGCTCTACGAGCAGTACTTC. Protein: CASSPSRAGGLYEQYF.

The chain combines TRBV2 with TRBJ2-7; 8 positions agree with TRBD1. V lost 3 bases and J lost 4; bases outside the gene matches: 5. There are 14 residues in the CDR3. The germline V gene has CDR1 SNHLY and CDR2 FYNNEI. The CDR3 is CASSDAGGRYEQYF. CDR3 nucleotides: TGTGCCAGCAGTGATGCAGGGGGCAGGTACGAGCAGTACTTC.

This clone has a handful of counts. The chain links TRBV2 to TRBJ1-2; the match to TRBD1 covers 7 bases. CDR3 length equals 12 residues. Trimming removed 5 bases from V and 8 bases from J; junction bases left unmatched: 5. Germline loops: CDR1 SNHLY, CDR2 FYNNEI. This chain's CDR3 is CASSPTGEGYTF. The CDR3 coding sequence is TGTGCCAGCAGTCCTACAGGGGAAGGCTACACCTTC.

This clone was found a few times. The gene calls are TRBV4-3 and TRBJ1-3; D may be TRBD1 (5 bases). The CDR3 is 17 amino acids. Per the germline V gene, CDR1 is LGHNA and CDR2 is YSLEER. V was clipped by 0 bases and J by 4 bases, with 16 bases between them. The CDR3 here is CASSQDGIQGLGNTIYF. Written as DNA, the CDR3 is TGCGCCAGCAGCCAAGATGGCATCCAGGGATTAGGAAACACCATATATTTT.

The chain employs TRBV19 and TRBJ2-7, with D perhaps TRBD2 (6 bases). Germline lookup yields CDR1 LNHDA and CDR2 SQIVND (reference sequence). V lost 3 bases, J lost 1 base, and 13 bases lay in between. CDR3 length: 15 residues. DNA of the CDR3: TGTGCCAGTAGTATCGGGCGGGGTATTTCCTACGAGCAGTACTTC. It is translated as CASSIGRGISYEQYF.

V gene TRBV19 combines with J gene TRBJ2-7, with 9 bases that match TRBD2. The CDR3 has 16 residues. Germline values: CDR1 LNHDA, CDR2 SQIVND (reference sequence). J gave up 2 bases and V 5 bases, and 10 bases lay outside the gene matches. CDR3 DNA sequence: TGTGCCAGTAGTGCGGGGGGGGGTAAATACCCCTACGAGCAGTACTTC. As protein: CASSAGGGKYPYEQYF.

This clone was observed a few times. The DNA for the CDR3 is TGTGCCAGCAGCCGAGAGTCATTCAAGGGACAGCCCCAGCATTTT. Translated, it gives CASSRESFKGQPQHF. V and J are TRBV6-1 and TRBJ1-5; D is ambiguous. Trimming stripped 6 bases from V and 7 bases from J, with 19 bases between. The CDR3 totals 15 residues. The V gene's germline CDR1 is MNHNS and CDR2 SASEGT.

This clone was seen a single time. The chain carries TRBV14 and TRBJ2-2, with D uncertain. Deletions cut 4 bases from V and 5 bases from J, with 8 bases between. CDR3 length: 13 amino acids. Per the germline V gene, CDR1 is SGHDN and CDR2 is FVKESK. CDR3 nucleotides: TGTGCCAGCAGCCCCCGGACGACCGGGGAGCTGTTTTTT. Translation: CASSPRTTGELFF.

CDR3 sequence (DNA): TGTGCCAGCAGTTACGCCGGACAGGCCCCTTACGAGCAGTACTTC. Translating gives CASSYAGQAPYEQYF. The genes are TRBV6-6 and TRBJ2-7; 7 bases are shared with TRBD1. This CDR3 region has 15 residues. V shed 2 bases and J 4 bases; nucleotides not matched to a gene: 8. Germline assignment: CDR1 MNHNY and CDR2 SVGAGI (reference sequence).

The V gene is TRBV25-1, the J gene TRBJ1-4; no clear D. Germline-derived CDR1 and CDR2 are MGHDK and SYGVNS. Trimming shortened V by 4 bases and J by 4 bases, and 7 bases separated the two germline ends. The CDR3 covers 13 residues. CDR3 in DNA: TGTGCCAGCAGTGGCCAGAATAATGAAAAACTGTTTTTT. Protein sequence: CASSGQNNEKLFF. Filled out from reference TRBV25-1 and TRBJ1-4, the complete variable domain reads EADIYQTPRYLVIGTGKKITLECSQTMGHDKMYWYQQDPGMELHLIHYSYGVNSTEKGDLSSESTVSRIRTEHFPLTLESARPSHTSQYLCASSGQNNEKLFFGSGTQLSVL.

The chain carries TRBV7-3 and TRBJ2-1; TRBD1 aligns across 8 bases. Germline CDR1 is SGHTA and CDR2 is FQGTGA. CDR3 length: 15 amino acids. The V segment lost 0 bases and the J segment 6 bases; nucleotides outside the gene matches: 4. CDR3 amino acids: CASSLTQGGGNEQFF. Here the CDR3 DNA reads TGTGCCAGCAGCTTAACACAGGGGGGAGGCAATGAGCAGTTCTTC. Full variable domain (rest looked up from reference TRBV7-3 and TRBJ2-1): GAGVSQTPSNKVTEKGKYVELRCDPISGHTALYWYRQSLGQGPEFLIYFQGTGAADDSGLPNDRFFAVRPEGSVSTLKIQRTERGDSAVYLCASSLTQGGGNEQFFGPGTRLTVL.

The CDR3: CASSSTGGEQYF. CDR3 nucleotide sequence: TGTGCCAGCAGCTCGACAGGAGGCGAGCAGTACTTC. The genes are TRBV6-5 and TRBJ2-7; perhaps TRBD1 as D (6 bases). Germline V gene data show CDR1 as MNHEY and CDR2 as SVGAGI. This CDR3 is 12 amino acids long. Trimming cost V 6 bases and J 6 bases, with 12 bases left between them.